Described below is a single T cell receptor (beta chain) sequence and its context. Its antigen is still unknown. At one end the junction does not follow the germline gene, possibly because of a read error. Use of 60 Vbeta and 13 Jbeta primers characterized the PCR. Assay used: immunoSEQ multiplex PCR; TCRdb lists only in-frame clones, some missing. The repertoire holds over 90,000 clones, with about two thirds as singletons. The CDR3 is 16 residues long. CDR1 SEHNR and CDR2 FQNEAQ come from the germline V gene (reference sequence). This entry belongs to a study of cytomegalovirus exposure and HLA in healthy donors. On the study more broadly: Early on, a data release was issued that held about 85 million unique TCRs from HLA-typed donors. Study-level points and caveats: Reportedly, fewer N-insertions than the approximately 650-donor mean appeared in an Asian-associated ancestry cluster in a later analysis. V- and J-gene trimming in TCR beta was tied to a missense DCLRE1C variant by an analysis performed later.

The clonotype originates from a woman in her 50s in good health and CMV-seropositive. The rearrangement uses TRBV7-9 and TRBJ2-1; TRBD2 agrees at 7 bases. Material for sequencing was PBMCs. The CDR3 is CSSSHIERDSYNEQFF. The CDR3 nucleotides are TGTTCCAGCAGTCATATAGAGCGGGACTCCTACAATGAGCAGTTCTTC.